Listed below are T cell receptor beta chains from one sample, sequenced in a study of CD8 T cells in ankylosing spondylitis. TCRdb passed the 5' RACE reads through MiXCR, listing each CDR3 protein once. The table lists under 950,000 distinct CDR3 sequences, 19% of them singletons. The sequenced sample was blood, either unsorted or a sorted T cell fraction (not recorded which). The source of these receptors is a male donor with ankylosing spondylitis. CDR3s include the opening cysteine and the closing phenylalanine or tryptophan. D genes are given only for firm matches. Clone size, where shown, is once, few, many, or a class for clones that have expanded.

>15|NA|NA|TRBJ1-2|TRBV12-3/TRBV12-4
TGTGCCAGCAGTTTAGCTACAGCCCCTAACTATGGCTACACCTTC
CASSLATAPNYGYTF
>15|TRBD1|NA|TRBJ1-2|TRBV20-1
TGCAGTGCTAGCCGAGCCGGACAGGGGAACTATGGCTACACCTTC
CSASRAGQGNYGYTF
>15|NA|many|TRBJ1-1|TRBV4-1
TGCGCCAGCAGTCAAGAGAGTTACAGGGTAATTGAAGCTTTCTTT
CASSQESYRVIEAFF
>12|NA|few|TRBJ1-1|TRBV10-3
TGTGCCGCTCAGGGAGGGAACACTGAAGCTTTCTTT
CAAQGGNTEAFF
>12|NA|NA|TRBJ2-7|TRBV6-5
TGTGCCAGCAGGCGAGGGCCCTACGAGCAGTACTTC
CASRRGPYEQYF
>15|TRBD2|few|TRBJ2-3|TRBV11-2
TGTGCCAGTAGCGGGGGACTAGTGAGCACAGATACGCAGTATTTT
CASSGGLVSTDTQYF
>11|TRBD2|once|TRBJ2-3|TRBV20-1
TGCAGTGCTGCGACTAGCGGGACGCAGTATTTT
CSAATSGTQYF
>16|TRBD1|NA|TRBJ2-6|TRBV11-1
TGTGCCAGCAGCCACCAGGGGGCATCGGGGGCCAACGTCCTGACTTTC
CASSHQGASGANVLTF
>11|NA|few|TRBJ1-5|TRBV6-1
TGTGCCAGCAGGGGGTCGGAGCCCCAGCATTTT
CASRGSEPQHF
>14|NA|few|TRBJ1-1|TRBV29-1
TGCAGCGTTGATCCTGAGGGGGGGAACACTGAAGCTTTCTTT
CSVDPEGGNTEAFF
>13|NA|NA|TRBJ2-3|TRBV11-2
TGTGCCAGCAGCCCCTCTTTCACAGATACGCAGTATTTT
CASSPSFTDTQYF
>14|TRBD1|NA|TRBJ1-2|TRBV6-5
TGTGCCAGCAGTTACTCCGGGCAGGGGGCTGGCTACACCTTC
CASSYSGQGAGYTF
>11|TRBD1|few|TRBJ2-3|TRBV20-1
TGCAGTGCTCAGACAGGGGATACGCAGTATTTT
CSAQTGDTQYF
>14|NA|few|TRBJ2-7|TRBV12-3/TRBV12-4
TGTGCCAGCAGTTTTAGCTTAAAGACCGACGAGCAGTACTTC
CASSFSLKTDEQYF
>15|TRBD1|NA|TRBJ1-5|TRBV4-1
TGCGCCAGCAGCCAATTGGACAGGGGAGATCAGCCCCAGCATTTT
CASSQLDRGDQPQHF
>16|NA|NA|TRBJ2-5|TRBV11-2
TGTGCCAGCAGCCCCCTCGGGTGGGACTTTCAAGAGACCCAGTACTTC
CASSPLGWDFQETQYF
>12|NA|NA|TRBJ1-1|TRBV12-3/TRBV12-4
TGTGCCAGCAGTCCGGAGACAGGTGAAGCTTTCTTT
CASSPETGEAFF
>15|TRBD2|few|TRBJ2-5|TRBV9
TGTGCCAGCAGCGTGACTAGCGGGAGGGCAGAGACCCAGTACTTC
CASSVTSGRAETQYF
>14|NA|NA|TRBJ1-4|TRBV20-1
TGCAACCCGGGGAGGGGCCCATGTAATGAAAAACTGTTTTTT
CNPGRGPCNEKLFF
>15|TRBD2|few|TRBJ2-5|TRBV20-1
TGCAGTGCTAGATCTAGCGGGGGGGCTTGGGAGACCCAGTACTTC
CSARSSGGAWETQYF
>14|NA|few|TRBJ2-7|TRBV27
TGTGCCAGCGCTCCGAGGAGACAGACCTACGAGCAGTACTTC
CASAPRRQTYEQYF
>13|NA|NA|TRBJ2-7|TRBV5-5
TGTGCCAGCAGCTTGGTAGGGTACCACGAGCAGTACTTC
CASSLVGYHEQYF
>12|NA|NA|TRBJ2-1|TRBV12-3/TRBV12-4
TGTGCCAGCACCTCCCGGGTCAATGAGCAGTTCTTC
CASTSRVNEQFF
>13|NA|few|TRBJ2-7|TRBV12-5
TGTGCTAGTGGTTTGACAAGGGAGAGCGAGCAGTACTTC
CASGLTRESEQYF
>12|NA|few|TRBJ2-7|TRBV28
TGTGCCAGCAAGACCACAGGGAGGGAGCAGTACTTC
CASKTTGREQYF
>15|TRBD2|many|TRBJ2-1|TRBV12-3/TRBV12-4
TGTGCCAGCAGTCCCGGGACTAGCGTCTACAATGAGCAGTTCTTC
CASSPGTSVYNEQFF
>15|NA|few|TRBJ2-3|TRBV14
TGTGCCAGCAGCAAGAGACAGACTAGCACAGATACGCAGTATTTT
CASSKRQTSTDTQYF
>15|NA|NA|TRBJ2-7|TRBV6-1
TGTGCCAGCAGTACAGGTCTCGAACTAGAACCAGAGCAGTACTTC
CASSTGLELEPEQYF
>14|TRBD2|few|TRBJ2-7|TRBV7-2
TGTGCCAGCAGCCCCGGACTAGCAAACTACGAGCAGTACTTC
CASSPGLANYEQYF
>14|NA|few|TRBJ2-2|TRBV4-3
TGCGCCAGCAGCCAAGATATTGCCACCGGGGAGCTGTTTTTT
CASSQDIATGELFF
>14|NA|few|TRBJ2-1|TRBV20-1
TGCAGTGCTAGAGCGGTTAGCTCCTACAATGAGCAGTTCTTC
CSARAVSSYNEQFF
>12|NA|NA|TRBJ1-5|TRBV2
TGTGCCAGCAGTGACGGCCCGAGGCCCCAGCATTTT
CASSDGPRPQHF
>12|NA|NA|TRBJ2-1|TRBV9
TGTGCCAGCAGCGGAAGAACACAGCAGCAGTTCTTC
CASSGRTQQQFF
>11|TRBD1|few|TRBJ2-7|TRBV7-9
TGTGCCAGCAGCTCCGGGGACAGGGAGTACTTC
CASSSGDREYF
>14|NA|NA|TRBJ1-1|TRBV7-9
TGTGCCAGCAGCCCAACCCATGAGAACACTGAAGCTTTCTTT
CASSPTHENTEAFF
>16|NA|few|TRBJ1-2|TRBV15
TGTGCCACCAGCAGAGAAGGGTCCGTGAATAACTATGGCTACACCTTC
CATSREGSVNNYGYTF
>14|TRBD2|NA|TRBJ2-7|TRBV20-1
TGCAGTGCTAGAGATGCGGGGGAGCCATACGGGCAGTACTTC
CSARDAGEPYGQYF
>16|NA|NA|TRBJ2-1|TRBV4-3
TGCGCCAGCAGCCAATACCTCATAGTGAGCTACAATGAGCAGTTCTTC
CASSQYLIVSYNEQFF
>13|TRBD1|few|TRBJ2-2|TRBV11-2
TGTGCCAGCAGCTCGACAGGGGGCTGGGAGCTGTTTTTT
CASSSTGGWELFF
>15|TRBD2|NA|TRBJ2-1|TRBV5-1
TGCGCCAGCAGCTTGGGACTAGCGGGATGGAATGAGCAGTTCTTC
CASSLGLAGWNEQFF
>14|NA|NA|TRBJ1-1|TRBV7-3
TGTGCCAGCACCGACGGGGATTTGAACACTGAAGCTTTCTTT
CASTDGDLNTEAFF
>13|NA|many|TRBJ1-6|TRBV7-8
TGTGCCAGCAGCTTCCAAGATAATTCACCCCTCCACTTT
CASSFQDNSPLHF
>17|NA|many|TRBJ2-1|TRBV14
TGTGCCAGCAGCCAAGTAGGTGGTCGGCAGAACTACAATGAGCAGTTCTTC
CASSQVGGRQNYNEQFF
>15|NA|NA|TRBJ1-2|TRBV12-3/TRBV12-4
TGTGCCAGCAGTCCGGGCGGGACATTTAACTATGGCTACACCTTC
CASSPGGTFNYGYTF
>14|TRBD2|NA|TRBJ2-7|TRBV6-2/TRBV6-3
TGTGCCAGTTACCCCGGACTAGGTCCCTACGAGCAGTACTTC
CASYPGLGPYEQYF